Reported below is one TCR beta chain. This sample is part of a study of blood T cell repertoires in COVID-19. TCRdb's table, derived via immunoSEQ multiplex PCR, lists solely in-frame clones and lacks some. The sample holds about 110,000 clones; 84% are singletons and the top ten take under 8%. CDR1 and CDR2 from the germline V gene are MNHNS and SASEGT. CDR3 size: 14 residues. Trimming took 2 bases from V and 1 from J; bases not matched to a gene: 1. The genes are TRBV6-1 and TRBJ1-1; 7 bases line up with TRBD1. The source material was peripheral blood. This clonotype was obtained from a woman older than 75 with active or convalescent COVID-19. The CDR3 DNA sequence: TGTGCCAGCAGTGAAAGGGACAGGAACACTGAAGCTTTCTTT. Its translation: CASSERDRNTEAFF.